This T cell receptor beta chain stems from a study of blood T cell repertoires in COVID-19. Study background: PBMCs, B-cell-depleted T cells, or T cells were the source of the cDNA or gDNA that made up the material.

Looked up from germline, CDR1 is SGDLS and CDR2 is YYNGEE. The CDR3 contains 14 residues. Losses at the gene ends were 4 bases for V and 9 bases for J; bases not matched to a gene: 11. Per the original data handling: Quantification of nucleated cells was approximated via reference gene primer amplification. Clones were read by immunoSEQ multiplex PCR, and TCRdb kept only the in-frame ones, dropping some. That table gives V, J and clone size, and the DNA gave D and trimming. Of about 280,000 clones listed, under 90% are singletons. Sequencing used peripheral blood. The J gene is TRBJ2-5, the V gene TRBV9; 8 bases fit TRBD2. The sequence was obtained from a woman between 50 and 59 years old who had recovered from COVID-19. The CDR3 coding sequence is TGTGCCAGCAGCAATACAGGGACTAGTAAGGCCCAGTACTTC. This codes for CASSNTGTSKAQYF.